This T cell receptor beta chain appears in the sequencing data of a study of cytomegalovirus exposure and HLA in healthy donors. Study information: Researchers found that under 90% of around 400 genotyped donors fell within the Caucasian-associated ancestry cluster.

Trimming took 3 bases from V and 0 from J, leaving 12 bases between them. The CDR3 loop spans 16 amino acids. Germline V gene lookup returns CDR1 LNHDA and CDR2 SQIVND (reference sequence). Points on this clone: Its antigen is undetermined.

Overall study findings and caveats: High specificity and sensitivity for cytomegalovirus status were reported for the classifier. Near-uniform donor sequencing depth was presumed by presence/absence analyses.

In the PCR, 60 Vbeta and 13 Jbeta primers were used. Clones were sequenced by immunoSEQ multiplex PCR, and TCRdb holds only the in-frame ones, with some missing. The table for this sample gives some 110,000 clones. The chain carries TRBV19 and TRBJ1-5, with D possibly TRBD1 on 5 matching bases. Sequencing used PBMCs. The receptor's source is a man aged 35-49 years in good health and CMV-seropositive. In nucleotides, the CDR3 is TGTGCCAGTAGTATTTTCGGGGGTGCTAGCAATCAGCCCCAGCATTTT. Protein: CASSIFGGASNQPQHF.